This is a list of T cell receptor beta chains from one sample in a study of blood T cell repertoires in COVID-19. Here immunoSEQ multiplex PCR was the method, and the copy in TCRdb shows in-frame clones only, minus some. The profile shows about 34,000 clones, roughly 87% of them singletons. The sequenced material came from peripheral blood. All receptors come from a woman aged 55 to 70 with active COVID-19. Each CDR3 is given with its conserved first and last residue. The order of the fields is J gene, clone size, D gene, V gene, CDR3 protein, CDR3 DNA. A D gene is named only where the DNA matches it firmly. Size is omitted from some rows. Given values are once, few, many or a class for expanded clones.

>TRBJ2-1|few|TRBD2|TRBV10-3
CAISDQRGLTNNEQFF
TGTGCCATCAGTGATCAAAGGGGACTAACGAACAATGAGCAGTTCTTC
>TRBJ2-3|.|TRBD2|TRBV24-1
CATSDPPGGAQYF
TGTGCCACCAGTGATCCCCCGGGAGGGGCGCAGTATTTT
>TRBJ2-5|.|TRBD2|TRBV28
CASNLHLAGGPVETQYF
TGTGCCAGCAACCTTCATCTAGCGGGAGGGCCAGTAGAGACCCAGTACTTC
>TRBJ1-2|.|TRBD1|TRBV7-9
CASSSLTGTDYGYTF
TGTGCCAGCAGCAGCCTCACCGGGACAGACTATGGCTACACCTTC
>TRBJ1-1|.|.|TRBV6-1
CASSEWGGIGAFF
TGTGCCAGCAGTGAATGGGGAGGGATAGGAGCTTTCTTT
>TRBJ1-5|.|.|TRBV28
CASSFYLGGNQPQHF
TGTGCCAGCAGTTTTTACCTGGGGGGAAATCAGCCCCAGCATTTT
>TRBJ1-4|.|.|TRBV4-1
CASSQDGVSRRKLFF
TGCGCCAGCAGCCAAGATGGAGTCAGCCGGCGAAAACTGTTTTTT
>TRBJ2-7|.|TRBD1|TRBV5-5
CASSLDPGTGGYEQYF
TGTGCCAGCAGCTTGGACCCCGGGACAGGGGGCTACGAGCAGTACTTC
>TRBJ2-5|.|TRBD2|TRBV7-8
CASSPQIAGLQETQYF
TGTGCCAGCAGCCCTCAGATAGCGGGGCTCCAAGAGACCCAGTACTTC
>TRBJ2-1|.|TRBD2|TRBV5-6
CASSLEPSGIYNEQFF
TGTGCCAGCAGCTTGGAGCCTAGCGGTATATACAATGAGCAGTTCTTC
>TRBJ1-1|once|TRBD1|TRBV2
CASNYGTGNTEAFF
TGTGCCAGCAATTACGGGACAGGAAACACTGAAGCTTTCTTT
>TRBJ2-2|.|TRBD2|TRBV28
CASSFWGGNTGELFF
TGTGCCAGCAGTTTTTGGGGGGGTAACACCGGGGAGCTGTTTTTT
>TRBJ2-7|.|.|TRBV3-1/TRBV3-2
CASSQYTGGEQYF
TGTGCCAGCAGCCAATATACCGGCGGCGAGCAGTACTTC
>TRBJ2-3|.|TRBD2|TRBV5-1
CASSGTSGGQKSTDTQYF
TGCGCCAGCAGCGGGACTAGCGGGGGGCAGAAAAGCACAGATACGCAGTATTTT
>TRBJ1-1|.|.|TRBV27
CASSSTSIDREGTEAFF
TGTGCCAGCAGTTCTACTTCTATAGACCGGGAGGGTACTGAAGCTTTCTTT
>TRBJ1-5|.|.|TRBV4-1
CASSQVPGESNQPQHF
TGCGCCAGCAGCCAAGTACCAGGGGAGAGCAATCAGCCCCAGCATTTT
>TRBJ1-1|.|.|TRBV7-8
CASSLGFWASDTEAFF
TGTGCCAGCAGCTTAGGGTTCTGGGCGTCGGACACTGAAGCTTTCTTT
>TRBJ2-7|.|TRBD1|TRBV25-1
CASSGTGKSHEQYF
TGTGCCAGCAGTGGGACAGGGAAGTCCCACGAGCAGTACTTC
>TRBJ2-3|.|TRBD2|TRBV18
CASSPSPSGRLGTQYF
TGTGCCAGCTCACCCTCTCCCAGCGGGAGGCTTGGTACGCAGTATTTT
>TRBJ2-5|.|TRBD2|TRBV5-1
CASSPLAVEETQYF
TGCGCCAGCAGTCCACTAGCGGTTGAAGAGACCCAGTACTTC